This T cell receptor beta chain was captured in a study of blood T cell repertoires in COVID-19. Study summary: Samples representing acute and convalescent COVID-19 were sourced from the United States, Italy and Spain. PBMCs, B-cell-depleted T cells, or T cells were the source of the cDNA or gDNA that made up the material.

In the original workflow: Reference gene primer amplification gave nucleated cell count estimates. Produced via immunoSEQ multiplex PCR; TCRdb's table is partial and in-frame only. V and J calls and clone size are copied from that table; D and trimming were computed from the DNA. Of about 670,000 clones detected, around 90% appear once; the ten largest clones hold over 0.2%. The CDR3 totals 15 residues. Trimming pared 0 bases from V and 8 bases from J, leaving 16 bases between. Germline V gives CDR1 LGHNA, CDR2 YSLEER. The TCR was taken from a woman younger than 35 with acute or convalescent COVID-19. The genes are TRBV4-3 and TRBJ1-2, with a possible D match to TRBD1 (6 bases). The sequenced sample consisted of peripheral blood. The CDR3 loop is CASSQDPRGAWGYTF. The CDR3 region has the DNA TGCGCCAGCAGCCAAGATCCGCGGGGGGCCTGGGGCTACACCTTC.